This entry lists 26 T cell receptor beta chains sequenced from one sample in a study of T-cell reconstitution after alpha-beta-depleted transplantation in children. Construction of the TCRbeta library involved unique molecular identifiers. TCRdb redid the calling of the PCR reads with MiXCR, one entry per CDR3 protein. Seen here are about 830,000 distinct CDR3 sequences, 15% to 20% observed once, and the top ten hold approximately 5%. The sample was PBMCs, mostly from graft donor cells, taken 360 days after TCRalphabeta/CD19-depleted stem cell transplant. These TCRs come from a male patient younger than 18 who had a stem cell transplant for acute lymphoblastic leukemia, so the T cells may come from the graft donor.

This chain links TRBV2 with TRBJ2-7; weak D call: TRBD2 (6 bases). Looked up from germline, CDR1 is SNHLY and CDR2 is FYNNEI. The V gene lost 5 bases and the J gene lost 1 base, with 18 bases spanning the gap. The length of the CDR3 is 16 residues. The CDR3 protein is CASSLLKTRGSYEQYF. The DNA of the CDR3 is TGTGCCAGCAGTCTCCTAAAGACACGGGGGTCCTACGAGCAGTACTTC.

The chain joins TRBV4-1 to TRBJ2-1, with a weak D call TRBD2 (5 bases). CDR1 and CDR2 (germline): MGHRA, YSYEKL. Trimming took 0 bases from V and 0 from J, leaving 12 bases between them. The CDR3 has 17 amino acids. The DNA for the CDR3 is TGCGCCAGCAGCCAAGATAGGAGGAAGCTCTCCTACAATGAGCAGTTCTTC. It codes for CASSQDRRKLSYNEQFF.

This clonotype was detected a few times. This chain uses TRBV10-2 with TRBJ2-3; D might be TRBD2 (5 bases). V was shortened by 6 bases and J by 7 bases, with 11 bases between the two germline ends. CDR1 and CDR2 (germline): WSHSY, SAAADI. CDR3 length: 12 residues. Here the CDR3 DNA reads TGCGCCAGCAGGGGAGCGTTAAATACGCAGTATTTT. It encodes CASRGALNTQYF.

This clonotype was recorded many times. The chain joins TRBV20-1 to TRBJ1-1; a possible D gene is TRBD1 (6 bases). CDR1 is DFQATT and CDR2 is SNEGSKA in the germline V gene (reference sequence). The V and J ends lost 1 base and 6 bases respectively, with 15 bases between them. CDR3 length: 14 residues. The CDR3 is CSARVRGAQSEAFF. The CDR3 nucleotides read TGCAGTGCTAGAGTAAGGGGGGCTCAATCTGAAGCTTTCTTT.

In its sample, this clonotype was seen a few times. The chain uses TRBV9 and TRBJ1-1, with D tentatively TRBD1 (5 bases). Trimming took off 0 bases at V and 3 bases at J, with 9 bases between the two ends. Germline-derived CDR1 and CDR2 are SGDLS and YYNGEE. This CDR3 spans 14 amino acids. The chain's CDR3 is CASSVGMGHTEAFF. The CDR3 region has the DNA TGTGCCAGCAGCGTAGGTATGGGGCACACTGAAGCTTTCTTT. Together with reference TRBV9 and TRBJ1-1, the CDR3 gives the full variable domain: DSGVTQTPKHLITATGQRVTLRCSPRSGDLSVYWYQQSLDQGLQFLIQYYNGEERAKGNILERFSAQQFPDLHSELNLSSLELGDSALYFCASSVGMGHTEAFFGQGTRLTVV.

This clonotype was seen a handful of times. V usage is TRBV7-2 and J usage is TRBJ1-2, with TRBD1 as a possible D gene (5 bases). Trimming stripped 1 base from V and 3 bases from J, with 9 bases between. Germline V gene data show CDR1 as SGHTA and CDR2 as FQGNSA. This CDR3 spans 14 amino acids. CDR3 DNA: TGTGCCAGCAGCTTAGGGGGGAATTACTATGGCTACACCTTC. This translates into CASSLGGNYYGYTF.

This clonotype has only a few counts. CDR3 residues: CASTSRAGSKETQYF. CDR3 coding DNA: TGTGCCAGCACCTCAAGGGCTGGCTCGAAAGAGACCCAGTACTTC. The chain is built from TRBV4-2 and TRBJ2-5; D uncertain. V lost 7 bases and J 3 bases, leaving 18 bases between the germline ends. The germline CDR1 and CDR2 sequences are LGHNA and YNFKEQ. This CDR3 comprises 15 residues.

This clonotype was seen repeatedly, ten times or more. This rearrangement joins TRBV5-1 to TRBJ2-7; TRBD1 is a possible D gene (6 bases). V shed 6 bases and J shed 7 bases, with 23 bases lying between them. The CDR3 is made up of 15 amino acids. In germline, CDR1 is SGHRS, CDR2 YFSETQ. The CDR3: CASNPGLGARDEQYF. The CDR3 DNA sequence: TGCGCCAGCAACCCGGGGCTGGGGGCACGGGATGAGCAGTACTTC. The full variable domain, completed using reference TRBV5-1 and TRBJ2-7, is KAGVTQTPRYLIKTRGQQVTLSCSPISGHRSVSWYQQTPGQGLQFLFEYFSETQRNKGNFPGRFSGRQFSNSRSEMNVSTLELGDSALYLCASNPGLGARDEQYFGPGTRLTVT.

Only a few counts were recorded for this clonotype. V usage is TRBV6-1 and J usage is TRBJ2-5; TRBD2 matches at 8 bases. V shed 2 bases, J shed 1 base, and the junction held 6 bases outside the gene matches. CDR3 size: 16 residues. Per germline, CDR1 MNHNS and CDR2 SASEGT. CDR3 sequence reads: CASSESSGGAQETQYF. The CDR3 DNA is TGTGCCAGCAGTGAATCCTCCGGGGGGGCCCAAGAGACCCAGTACTTC.

In this sample, this clonotype turned up a few times. J is TRBJ2-1 and V is TRBV19; D gene uncertain. V dropped 6 bases and J dropped 5 bases, with 11 bases sitting between them. Germline V CDR1 and CDR2: LNHDA, SQIVND (reference sequence). The CDR3 is 13 residues long. CDR3 nucleotide sequence: TGTGCCAGTAGAGGTTCTGGGGACAATGAGCAGTTCTTC. Its protein product is CASRGSGDNEQFF.

This clonotype was observed a handful of times. The V and J genes are TRBV5-4 and TRBJ2-3, with no clear D. Trimming stripped 2 bases from V and 5 bases from J, with 12 bases between. The CDR3 runs 14 residues. Germline V gene lookup returns CDR1 SGHNT and CDR2 YYREEE (reference sequence). The CDR3 region has the DNA TGTGCCAGCAGCTTAAGCGCAGCCGGAGATACGCAGTATTTT. Protein: CASSLSAAGDTQYF.

The sample holds many counts of this clonotype. The chain carries TRBV9 and TRBJ2-1, with D maybe TRBD2 (6 bases). V was clipped by 0 bases and J by 1 base, with 17 bases between them. This CDR3 has 18 residues. CDR1 SGDLS and CDR2 YYNGEE come from the germline V gene. In nucleotides, the CDR3 is TGTGCCAGCAGCGTAGGCTTGCCGGGCGGGATTTCCTACAATGAGCAGTTCTTC. It is translated as CASSVGLPGGISYNEQFF.

This clonotype turned up a few times. The CDR3 DNA is TGCGCCAGCAGCTCGACAGCTAATGAGCAGTTCTTC. Encoded protein: CASSSTANEQFF. This chain connects TRBV5-1 to TRBJ2-1; D perhaps matches TRBD1 (5 bases). V lost 3 bases to trimming and J lost 7 bases, with 8 bases between them. The CDR3 consists of 12 residues. The germline gives CDR1 SGHRS, CDR2 YFSETQ.

This clonotype was seen a handful of times. The chain couples TRBV4-1 to TRBJ2-3; TRBD2 is a possible D gene (5 bases). The CDR3 sequence is 19 residues long. The V end lost 0 bases, the J end lost 1 base, and 20 bases lay between the germline ends. Germline lookup yields CDR1 MGHRA and CDR2 YSYEKL. The CDR3 DNA reads TGCGCCAGCAGCCAAGACCACCTCGCCCGAGGGAGTGGCACAGATACGCAGTATTTT. It translates to CASSQDHLARGSGTDTQYF.

This clonotype occurred a few times. The chain employs TRBV5-1 and TRBJ2-3, with D possibly matching TRBD2 (6 bases). V shed 0 bases and J shed 0 bases, with 11 bases lying between them. CDR1 is SGHRS, CDR2 YFSETQ, per germline. This CDR3 spans 16 amino acids. The CDR3 loop is CASSLVRGKSTDTQYF. For the CDR3, the DNA is TGCGCCAGCAGCTTGGTCCGCGGGAAAAGCACAGATACGCAGTATTTT.

There are a few counts of this clonotype. This sequence joins TRBV19 and TRBJ2-7, with a weak D call TRBD1 (6 bases). Germline V gives CDR1 LNHDA, CDR2 SQIVND (reference sequence). V lost 3 bases to trimming and J lost 2 bases, with 11 bases between them. This CDR3 has 14 residues. CDR3 region: CASSISAGAYEQYF. DNA of the CDR3: TGTGCCAGTAGTATTTCGGCAGGGGCCTACGAGCAGTACTTC. Together with reference TRBV19 and TRBJ2-7, the CDR3 gives the full variable domain: DGGITQSPKYLFRKEGQNVTLSCEQNLNHDAMYWYRQDPGQGLRLIYYSQIVNDFQKGDIAEGYSVSREKKESFPLTVTSAQKNPTAFYLCASSISAGAYEQYFGPGTRLTVT.

The gene calls are TRBV2 and TRBJ2-7, with 11 bases lining up with TRBD1. This CDR3 contains 14 residues. V trimming: 7 bases; J trimming: 4 bases; junction bases outside the gene matches: 6. Looked up from germline, CDR1 is SNHLY and CDR2 is FYNNEI. CDR3 residues: CASTGQGEGYEQYF. CDR3 in DNA: TGTGCCAGCACGGGACAGGGGGAAGGATACGAGCAGTACTTC.

The V and J genes are TRBV4-1 and TRBJ2-7, with a tentative D call TRBD2 (6 bases). Germline CDR1 is MGHRA and CDR2 is YSYEKL. This CDR3 has 17 amino acids. V lost 0 bases and J lost 7, with 22 bases in between. For the CDR3, the DNA is TGCGCCAGCAGCCAAGAACTCCTTGCGGGGTCCAGGATGGAGCAGTACTTC. This sequence encodes CASSQELLAGSRMEQYF.

In this sample, this clonotype turned up many times. The chain employs TRBV9 and TRBJ2-7; weak D call: TRBD2 (5 bases). With 0 bases removed from V and 2 bases from J, the gap between germline ends came to 6 bases. The CDR3 spans 13 residues. Germline loops: CDR1 SGDLS, CDR2 YYNGEE. The CDR3 region is CASSVGLTYEQYF. The CDR3 DNA reads as TGTGCCAGCAGCGTAGGACTAACCTACGAGCAGTACTTC.

In its sample, this clonotype was seen a few times. CDR3: CASTIRDGTYEQYF. The CDR3 region has the DNA TGTGCCAGTACCATCCGGGACGGAACCTACGAGCAGTACTTC. V and J are TRBV19 and TRBJ2-7; D is perhaps TRBD1 or TRBD2 (5 bases each). The CDR3 has 14 amino acids. Germline V gives CDR1 LNHDA, CDR2 SQIVND (reference sequence). The V gene lost 7 bases and the J gene lost 2 bases, with 15 bases spanning the gap.

V usage is TRBV28 and J usage is TRBJ2-7; D is unclear. Per germline, CDR1 MDHEN and CDR2 SYDVKM. The CDR3 is 12 amino acids. V was pared by 5 bases and J by 2 bases, with 7 bases between. The CDR3 region has the DNA TGTGCCAGCAGTCCCCGTCCCTACGAGCAGTACTTC. Protein: CASSPRPYEQYF.

This clonotype was counted at least ten times. This chain links TRBV5-1 with TRBJ2-3; TRBD1 matches 9 bases. V dropped 5 bases and J dropped 0; count of bases not matched to a gene: 4. The germline V gene has CDR1 SGHRS and CDR2 YFSETQ. This CDR3 is built from 15 residues. The CDR3 loop reads CASRLGQGSTDTQYF. The CDR3 bases are TGCGCCAGCAGGCTAGGACAGGGGAGCACAGATACGCAGTATTTT. Using reference TRBV5-1 and TRBJ2-3 for the parts outside the CDR3, the full variable domain is KAGVTQTPRYLIKTRGQQVTLSCSPISGHRSVSWYQQTPGQGLQFLFEYFSETQRNKGNFPGRFSGRQFSNSRSEMNVSTLELGDSALYLCASRLGQGSTDTQYFGPGTRLTVL.

J is TRBJ2-2 and V is TRBV20-1, with a weak D call TRBD2 (5 bases). CDR1 is DFQATT, CDR2 SNEGSKA, per germline (reference sequence). This CDR3 is 14 amino acids long. V dropped 5 bases and J dropped 3 bases, with 13 bases sitting between them. The CDR3: CSAPLETYTGELFF. For the CDR3, the DNA is TGCAGTGCTCCACTAGAGACATACACCGGGGAGCTGTTTTTT.

The V call is TRBV7-3, the J call TRBJ1-1; no clear D gene. V shed 0 bases and J shed 4 bases, with 9 bases lying between them. The CDR3 covers 14 residues. CDR1 is SGHTA, CDR2 FQGTGA, per germline. CDR3 loop: CASSLTPQSTEAFF. The CDR3, as DNA: TGTGCCAGCAGCTTAACCCCACAAAGCACTGAAGCTTTCTTT.

Of note for this clonotype: The junction differs from germline at one of its ends, possibly a read error. V and J are TRBV12-3 or TRBV12-4 and TRBJ2-7; 8 nucleotides align to TRBD1. The CDR3 consists of 14 residues. The CDR3 bases are TGTACCAGCAGTTTAACAGGGGGTGGCAACGAGCAGTACTTC. Protein sequence: CTSSLTGGGNEQYF.

V and J are TRBV7-9 and TRBJ2-1, with D perhaps TRBD2 (6 bases). Germline assignment: CDR1 SEHNR and CDR2 FQNEAQ (reference sequence). V was cut by 4 bases and J by 9 bases, with 16 bases left in between. The CDR3 has 14 amino acids. For the CDR3, the DNA is TGTGCCAGCAGCTCCATTCTCCAGGGAGGTGAGCAGTTCTTC. Translation gives CASSSILQGGEQFF.